The following is a T cell receptor (beta chain) sequence with its context. Its target is unknown. These data are taken from a study of cytomegalovirus exposure and HLA in healthy donors. V was clipped by 2 bases and J by 3 bases, with 5 bases between them. In germline, CDR1 is LGHNA, CDR2 YNFKEQ. The CDR3 contains 13 residues. Whole-study findings and limits: Cytomegalovirus association was assigned to more than 150 TCR beta chains. In a later analysis, a missense DCLRE1C variant was linked to TCR beta V- and J-gene trimming. In vitro checks showed that three CMV-associated chains really do target CMV antigens.

The PCR had 60 Vbeta and 13 Jbeta primers. Profiled with immunoSEQ multiplex PCR; TCRdb holds only in-frame clones, not every one. Here the sample spans 200,000 or so clones, approximately 83% being singletons. Samples came from healthy bone marrow donors. This TCR derives from a boy aged 2 to 10 in good health and CMV-seronegative. The sequenced sample was PBMCs. The chain joins TRBV4-2 to TRBJ1-5, with no clear D. The CDR3 sequence: CASSQFLNQPQHF. The CDR3 nucleotides read TGTGCCAGCAGCCAATTTCTCAATCAGCCCCAGCATTTT.